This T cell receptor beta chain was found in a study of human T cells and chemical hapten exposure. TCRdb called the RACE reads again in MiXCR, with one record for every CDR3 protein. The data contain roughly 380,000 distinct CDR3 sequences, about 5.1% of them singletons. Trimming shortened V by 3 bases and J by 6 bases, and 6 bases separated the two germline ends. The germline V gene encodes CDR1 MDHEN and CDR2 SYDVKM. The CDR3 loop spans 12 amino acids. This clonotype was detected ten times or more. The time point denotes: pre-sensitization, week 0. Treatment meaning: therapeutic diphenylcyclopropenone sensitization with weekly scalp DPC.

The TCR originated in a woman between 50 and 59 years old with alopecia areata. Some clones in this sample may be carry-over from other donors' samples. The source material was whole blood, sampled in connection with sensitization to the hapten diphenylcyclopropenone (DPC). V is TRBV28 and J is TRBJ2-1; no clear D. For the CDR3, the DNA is TGTGCCAGCAGTTTGACAAGCAATGAGCAGTTCTTC. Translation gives CASSLTSNEQFF.